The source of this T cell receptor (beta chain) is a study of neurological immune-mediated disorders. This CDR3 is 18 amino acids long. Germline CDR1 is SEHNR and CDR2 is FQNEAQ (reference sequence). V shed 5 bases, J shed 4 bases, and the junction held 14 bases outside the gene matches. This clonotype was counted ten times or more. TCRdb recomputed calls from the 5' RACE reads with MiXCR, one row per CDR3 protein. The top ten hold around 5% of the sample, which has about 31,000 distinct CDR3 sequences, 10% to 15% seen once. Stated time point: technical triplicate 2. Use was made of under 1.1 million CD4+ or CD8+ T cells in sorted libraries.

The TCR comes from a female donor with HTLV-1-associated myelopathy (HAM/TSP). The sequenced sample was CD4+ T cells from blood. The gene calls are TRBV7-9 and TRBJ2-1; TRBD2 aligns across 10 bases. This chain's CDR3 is CASSGLGTTSGTYNEQFF. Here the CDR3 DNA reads TGTGCCAGCAGCGGGTTGGGCACCACTAGCGGGACTTACAATGAGCAGTTCTTC.